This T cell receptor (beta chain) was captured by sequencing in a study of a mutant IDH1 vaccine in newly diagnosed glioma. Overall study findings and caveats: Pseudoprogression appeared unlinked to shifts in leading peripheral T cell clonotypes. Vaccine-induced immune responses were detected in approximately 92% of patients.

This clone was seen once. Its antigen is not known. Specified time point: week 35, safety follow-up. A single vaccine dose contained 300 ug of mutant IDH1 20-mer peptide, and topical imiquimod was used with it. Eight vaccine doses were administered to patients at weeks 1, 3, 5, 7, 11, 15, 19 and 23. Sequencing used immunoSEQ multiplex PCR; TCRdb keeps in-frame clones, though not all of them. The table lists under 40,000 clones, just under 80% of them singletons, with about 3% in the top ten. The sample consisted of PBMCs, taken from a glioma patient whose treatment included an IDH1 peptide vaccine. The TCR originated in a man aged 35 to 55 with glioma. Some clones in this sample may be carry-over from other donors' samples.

CDR3 loop: CASSWAEGTDTQYF. CDR3 coding DNA: TGTGCCAGCAGCTGGGCGGAAGGAACAGATACGCAGTATTTT. V gene TRBV5-6 combines with J gene TRBJ2-3; D unresolved. V was trimmed by 3 bases and J by 3 bases, leaving 11 bases between them. This CDR3 spans 14 amino acids. CDR1 SGHDT and CDR2 YYEEEE come from the germline V gene.